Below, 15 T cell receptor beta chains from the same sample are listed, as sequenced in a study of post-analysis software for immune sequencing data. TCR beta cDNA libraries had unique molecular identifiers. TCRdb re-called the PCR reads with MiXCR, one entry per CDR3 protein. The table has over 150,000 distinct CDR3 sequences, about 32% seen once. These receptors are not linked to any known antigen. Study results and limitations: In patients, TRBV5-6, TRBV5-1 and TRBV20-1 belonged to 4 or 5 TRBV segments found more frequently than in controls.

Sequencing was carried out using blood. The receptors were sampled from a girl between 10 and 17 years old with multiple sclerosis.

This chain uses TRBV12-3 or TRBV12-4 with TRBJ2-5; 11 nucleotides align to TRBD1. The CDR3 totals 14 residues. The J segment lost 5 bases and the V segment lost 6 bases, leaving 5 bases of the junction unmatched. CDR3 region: CASSGQGAVETQYF. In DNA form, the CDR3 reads TGTGCCAGCAGCGGACAGGGGGCCGTGGAGACCCAGTACTTC.

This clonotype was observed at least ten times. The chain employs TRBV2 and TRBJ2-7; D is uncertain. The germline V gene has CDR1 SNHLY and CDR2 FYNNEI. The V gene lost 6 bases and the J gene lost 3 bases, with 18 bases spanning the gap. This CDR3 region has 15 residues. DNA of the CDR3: TGTGCCAGCAGCGCCGAGTTTCCCATAAGCTACGAGCAGTACTTC. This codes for CASSAEFPISYEQYF.

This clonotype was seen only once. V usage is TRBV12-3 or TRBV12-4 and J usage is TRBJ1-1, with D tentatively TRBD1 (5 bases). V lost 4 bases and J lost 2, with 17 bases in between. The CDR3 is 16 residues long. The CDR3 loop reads CASSSPLTVANTEAFF. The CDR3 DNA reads TGTGCCAGCAGTTCACCCCTGACAGTGGCCAACACTGAAGCTTTCTTT.

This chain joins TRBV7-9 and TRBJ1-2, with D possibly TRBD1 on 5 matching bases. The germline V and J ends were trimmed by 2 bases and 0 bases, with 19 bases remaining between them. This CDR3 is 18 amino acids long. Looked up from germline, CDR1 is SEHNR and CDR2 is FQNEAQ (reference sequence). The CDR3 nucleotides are TGTGCCAGCAGCTTACTGTGGGGACGGACTCCAGCTAACTATGGCTACACCTTC. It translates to CASSLLWGRTPANYGYTF.

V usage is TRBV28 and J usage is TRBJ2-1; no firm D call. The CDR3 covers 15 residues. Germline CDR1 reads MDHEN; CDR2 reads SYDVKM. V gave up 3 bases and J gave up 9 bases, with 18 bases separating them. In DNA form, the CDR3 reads TGTGCCAGCAGTTTGATCGTGGGGTTGGCTGGTGAGCAGTTCTTC. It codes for CASSLIVGLAGEQFF. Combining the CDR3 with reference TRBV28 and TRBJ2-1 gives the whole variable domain DVKVTQSSRYLVKRTGEKVFLECVQDMDHENMFWYRQDPGLGLRLIYFSYDVKMKEKGDIPEGYSVSREKKERFSLILESASTNQTSMYLCASSLIVGLAGEQFFGPGTRLTVL.

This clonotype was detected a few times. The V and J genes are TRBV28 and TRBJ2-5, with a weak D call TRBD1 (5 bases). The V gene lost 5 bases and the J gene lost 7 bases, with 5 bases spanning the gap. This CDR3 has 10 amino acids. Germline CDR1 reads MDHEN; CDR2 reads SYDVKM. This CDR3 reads CASSGATQYF. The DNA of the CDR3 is TGTGCCAGCAGTGGGGCGACCCAGTACTTC.

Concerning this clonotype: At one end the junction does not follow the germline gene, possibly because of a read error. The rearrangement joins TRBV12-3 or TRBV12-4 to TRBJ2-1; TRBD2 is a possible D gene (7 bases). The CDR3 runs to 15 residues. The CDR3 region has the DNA TGTGCCAGCAGCCCTAGGGCCTGGGGGGGCAATGAACAGTTCTTC. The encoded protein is CASSPRAWGGNEQFF.

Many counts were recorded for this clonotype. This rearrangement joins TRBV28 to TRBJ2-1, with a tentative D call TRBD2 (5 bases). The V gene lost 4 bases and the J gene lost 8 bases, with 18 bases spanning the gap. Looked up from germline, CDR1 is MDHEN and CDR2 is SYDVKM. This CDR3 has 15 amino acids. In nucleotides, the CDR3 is TGTGCCAGCAGTTCCCCCGGGAAGCTAGGCGATGAGCAGTTCTTC. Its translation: CASSSPGKLGDEQFF.

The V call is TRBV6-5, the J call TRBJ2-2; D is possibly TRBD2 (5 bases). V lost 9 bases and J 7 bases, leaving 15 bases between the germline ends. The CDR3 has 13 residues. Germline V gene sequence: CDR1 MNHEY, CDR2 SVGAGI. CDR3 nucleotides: TGTGCCAGTTTGAGGGTTTCGGGCGGGGAGCTGTTTTTT. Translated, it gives CASLRVSGGELFF.

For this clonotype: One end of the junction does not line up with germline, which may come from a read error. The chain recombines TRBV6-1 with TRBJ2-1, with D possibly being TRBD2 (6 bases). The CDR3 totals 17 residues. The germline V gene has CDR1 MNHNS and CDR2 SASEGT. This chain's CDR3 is CASRPPRQTSSCNEQFF. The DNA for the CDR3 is TGTGCCAGCAGACCCCCACGCCAAACTAGCTCCTGCAATGAGCAGTTCTTC.

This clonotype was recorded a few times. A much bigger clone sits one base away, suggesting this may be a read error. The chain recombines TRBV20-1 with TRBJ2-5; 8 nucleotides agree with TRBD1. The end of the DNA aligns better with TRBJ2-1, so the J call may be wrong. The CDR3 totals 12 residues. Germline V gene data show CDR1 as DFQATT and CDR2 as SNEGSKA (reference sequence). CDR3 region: CSATGGQETQFF. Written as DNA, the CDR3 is TGCAGTGCTACAGGGGGCCAAGAGACCCAGTTCTTC.

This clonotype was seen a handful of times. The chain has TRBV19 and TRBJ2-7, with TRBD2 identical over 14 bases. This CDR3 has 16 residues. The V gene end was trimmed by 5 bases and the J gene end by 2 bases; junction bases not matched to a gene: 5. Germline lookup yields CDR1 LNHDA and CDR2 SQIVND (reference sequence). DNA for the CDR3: TGTGCCAGTAGTCCCGGACTAGCGGGAGGCCCCTACGAGCAGTACTTC. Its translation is CASSPGLAGGPYEQYF.

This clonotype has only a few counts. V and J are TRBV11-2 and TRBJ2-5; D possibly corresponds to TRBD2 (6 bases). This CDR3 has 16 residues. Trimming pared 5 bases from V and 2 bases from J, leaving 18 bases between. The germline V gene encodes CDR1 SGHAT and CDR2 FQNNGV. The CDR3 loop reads CASSRTNRDWQETQYF. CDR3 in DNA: TGTGCCAGCAGCCGAACCAACCGGGACTGGCAAGAGACCCAGTACTTC.

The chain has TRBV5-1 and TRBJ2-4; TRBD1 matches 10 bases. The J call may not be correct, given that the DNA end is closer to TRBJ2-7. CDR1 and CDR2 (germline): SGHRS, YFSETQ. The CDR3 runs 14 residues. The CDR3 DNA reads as TGCGCCAGCAGCTGGGCGGGACAGGGGTACGAGCAGTACTTC. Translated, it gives CASSWAGQGYEQYF.

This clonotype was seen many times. The CDR3 protein is CASSQEGQYQETQYF. DNA of the CDR3: TGCGCCAGCAGCCAAGAGGGACAGTACCAAGAGACCCAGTACTTC. The V call is TRBV4-1, the J call TRBJ2-5; TRBD1 matches 7 bases. CDR1 and CDR2 from the germline V gene are MGHRA and YSYEKL. V lost 0 bases to trimming and J lost 0 bases; unmatched junction nucleotides: 1. The CDR3 has 15 amino acids.